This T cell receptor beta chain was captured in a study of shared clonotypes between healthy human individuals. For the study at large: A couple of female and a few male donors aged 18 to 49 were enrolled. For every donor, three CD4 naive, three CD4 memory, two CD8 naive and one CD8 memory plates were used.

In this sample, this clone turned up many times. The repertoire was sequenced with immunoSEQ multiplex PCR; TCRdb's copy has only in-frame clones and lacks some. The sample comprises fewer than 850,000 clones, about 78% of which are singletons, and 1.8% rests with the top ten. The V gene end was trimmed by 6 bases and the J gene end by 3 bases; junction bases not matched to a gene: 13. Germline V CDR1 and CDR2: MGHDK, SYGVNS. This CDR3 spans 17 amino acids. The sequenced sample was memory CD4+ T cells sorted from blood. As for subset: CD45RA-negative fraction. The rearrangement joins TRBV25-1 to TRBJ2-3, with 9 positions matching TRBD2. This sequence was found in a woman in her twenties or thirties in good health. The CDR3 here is CASRVLAGFGGTDTQYF. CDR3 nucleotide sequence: TGTGCCAGCAGGGTCCTAGCGGGATTCGGGGGTACAGATACGCAGTATTTT.